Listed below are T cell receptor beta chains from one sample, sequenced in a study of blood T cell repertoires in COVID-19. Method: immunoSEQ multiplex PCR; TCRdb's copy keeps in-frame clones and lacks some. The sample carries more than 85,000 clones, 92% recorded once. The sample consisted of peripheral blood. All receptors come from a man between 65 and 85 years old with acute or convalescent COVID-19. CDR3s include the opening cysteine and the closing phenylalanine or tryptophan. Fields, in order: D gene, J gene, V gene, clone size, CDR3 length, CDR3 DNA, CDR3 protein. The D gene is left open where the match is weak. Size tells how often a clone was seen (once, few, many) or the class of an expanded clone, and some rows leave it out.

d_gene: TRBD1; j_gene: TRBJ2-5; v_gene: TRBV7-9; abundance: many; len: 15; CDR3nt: TGTGCCAGCAGCCCCCCTCCTACAGGGGGGTCGGCCCAGTACTTC; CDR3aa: CASSPPPTGGSAQYF
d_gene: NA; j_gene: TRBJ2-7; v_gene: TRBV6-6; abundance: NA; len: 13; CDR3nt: TGTGCCAGCAGCCGCCTCGGGGCCTACGAGCAGTACTTC; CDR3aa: CASSRLGAYEQYF
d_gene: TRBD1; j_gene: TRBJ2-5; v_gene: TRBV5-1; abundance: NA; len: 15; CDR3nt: TGCGCCAGCAGCTCGGGAACAGGGGGAATGGAGACCCAGTACTTC; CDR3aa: CASSSGTGGMETQYF
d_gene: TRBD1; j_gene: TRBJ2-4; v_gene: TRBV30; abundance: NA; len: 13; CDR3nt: TGTGCCTGGAGTGTCCAGGGGGTAAACATTCAGTACTTC; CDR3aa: CAWSVQGVNIQYF
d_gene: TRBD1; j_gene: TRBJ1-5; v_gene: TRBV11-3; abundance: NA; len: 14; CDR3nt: TGTGCCAGCACCCAGGGACAGTGGTTTCAGCCCCAGCATTTT; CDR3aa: CASTQGQWFQPQHF
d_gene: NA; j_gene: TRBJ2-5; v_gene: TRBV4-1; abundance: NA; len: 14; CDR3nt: TGCGCCAGCAGCCAAGTATCTAGTCGTGAGACCCAGTACTTC; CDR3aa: CASSQVSSRETQYF
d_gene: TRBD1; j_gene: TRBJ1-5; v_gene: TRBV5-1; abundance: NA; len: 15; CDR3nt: TGCGCCAGCAGTCCCGGGACAGGGACCAATCAGCCCCAGCATTTT; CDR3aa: CASSPGTGTNQPQHF
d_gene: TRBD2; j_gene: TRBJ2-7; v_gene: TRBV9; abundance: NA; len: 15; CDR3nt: TGTGCCAGCAGCGTTAATCCAGCGGGGGAATACGAGCAGTACTTC; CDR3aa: CASSVNPAGEYEQYF
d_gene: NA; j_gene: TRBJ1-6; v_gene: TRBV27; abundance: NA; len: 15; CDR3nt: TGTGCCAGCAGTTTACGGGGGGACCTCGATTCACCCCTCCACTTT; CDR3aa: CASSLRGDLDSPLHF
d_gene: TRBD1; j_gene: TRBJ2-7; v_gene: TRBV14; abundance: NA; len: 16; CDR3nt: TGTGCCAGCAGCCTACTAGGGACAGGCGTGGGATACGAGCAGTACTTC; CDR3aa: CASSLLGTGVGYEQYF
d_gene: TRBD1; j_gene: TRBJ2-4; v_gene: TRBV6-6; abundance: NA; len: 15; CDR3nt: TGTGCCAGCCGAGGGACAGTACTAGCCAAAAACATTCAGTACTTC; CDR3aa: CASRGTVLAKNIQYF
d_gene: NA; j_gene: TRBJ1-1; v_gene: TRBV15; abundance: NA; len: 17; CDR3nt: TGTGCCACCAGCACCCTCCTTTCCCGAGGGGGAAGGGCTGAAGCTTTCTTT; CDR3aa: CATSTLLSRGGRAEAFF
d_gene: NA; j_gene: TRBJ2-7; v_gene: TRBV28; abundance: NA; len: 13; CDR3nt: TGTGCCAGCAGCCTGACAGGAACCTACGAGCAGTACTTC; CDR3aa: CASSLTGTYEQYF
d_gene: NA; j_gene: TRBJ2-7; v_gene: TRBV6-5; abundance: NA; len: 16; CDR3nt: TGTGCCAGCAGTTACTCGAGGTCCTCCGCTACCTACGAGCAGTACTTC; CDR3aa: CASSYSRSSATYEQYF
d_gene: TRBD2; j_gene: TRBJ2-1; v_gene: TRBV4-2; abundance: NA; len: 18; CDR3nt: TGTGCCAGCAGCCAAGCGTCCCGGGGACTAGGGACCGTCAATGAGCAGTTCTTC; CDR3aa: CASSQASRGLGTVNEQFF
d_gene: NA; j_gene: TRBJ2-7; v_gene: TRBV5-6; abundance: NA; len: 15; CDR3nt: TGTGCCAGCAGCCCCAGCGGAGGGGGCAGGTACGAGCAGTACTTC; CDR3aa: CASSPSGGGRYEQYF
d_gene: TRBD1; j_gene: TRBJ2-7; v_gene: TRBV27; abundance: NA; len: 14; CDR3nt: TGTGCCAGCAGTCGGGGACAGGGGTCCTACGAGCAGTACTTC; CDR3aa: CASSRGQGSYEQYF
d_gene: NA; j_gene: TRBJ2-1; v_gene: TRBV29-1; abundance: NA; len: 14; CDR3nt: TGCAGCGCTGTCGGGGGAACCTCCTACAATGAGCAGTTCTTC; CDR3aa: CSAVGGTSYNEQFF
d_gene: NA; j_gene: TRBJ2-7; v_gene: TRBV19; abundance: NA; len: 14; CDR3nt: TGTGCCAGTAGTACTCAAGATAGCTCCTACGAGCAGTACTTC; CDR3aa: CASSTQDSSYEQYF
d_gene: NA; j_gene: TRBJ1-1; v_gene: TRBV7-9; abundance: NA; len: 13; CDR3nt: TGTGCCAGCAGCCGGGGGATGAACACTGAAGCTTTCTTT; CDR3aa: CASSRGMNTEAFF
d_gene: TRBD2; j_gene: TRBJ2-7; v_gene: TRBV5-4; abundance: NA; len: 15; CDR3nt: TGTGCCAGCAGCCGGAGGTTAGCGGGAGGAGACGAGCAGTACTTC; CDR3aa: CASSRRLAGGDEQYF
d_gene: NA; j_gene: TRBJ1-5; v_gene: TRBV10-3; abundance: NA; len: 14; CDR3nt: TGTGCCATCAGTGAGTCGATTGGGGGGAGGCCCCAGCATTTT; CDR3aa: CAISESIGGRPQHF
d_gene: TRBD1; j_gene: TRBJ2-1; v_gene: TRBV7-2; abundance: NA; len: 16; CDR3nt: TGTGCCAGCAGCTTAGTGGGGACAGGGGCGAACAATGAGCAGTTCTTC; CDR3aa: CASSLVGTGANNEQFF
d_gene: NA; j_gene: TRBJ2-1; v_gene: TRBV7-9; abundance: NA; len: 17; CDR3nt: TGTGCCAGCAGCTTAGTCGGGCAGGGTATCCCCTACAATGAGCAGTTCTTC; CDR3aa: CASSLVGQGIPYNEQFF
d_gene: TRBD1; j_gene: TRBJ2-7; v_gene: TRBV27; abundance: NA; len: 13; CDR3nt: TGTGCCAGCAGTTTGGGGACAGGGTACGAGCAGTACTTC; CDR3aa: CASSLGTGYEQYF
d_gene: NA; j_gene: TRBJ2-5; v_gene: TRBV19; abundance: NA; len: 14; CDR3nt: TGTGCCAGTAGTATGGAGGGCTCAGGAGAGACCCAGTACTTC; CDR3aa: CASSMEGSGETQYF
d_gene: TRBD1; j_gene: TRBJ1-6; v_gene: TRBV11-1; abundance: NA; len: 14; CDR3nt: TGTGCCAGCAGCTTACCCACAGGGGACTCACCCCTCCACTTT; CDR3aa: CASSLPTGDSPLHF
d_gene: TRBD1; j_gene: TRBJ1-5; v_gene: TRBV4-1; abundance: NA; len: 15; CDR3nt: TGCGCCAGCAGCCAATCAACAGGGGAGTATCAGCCCCAGCATTTT; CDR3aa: CASSQSTGEYQPQHF
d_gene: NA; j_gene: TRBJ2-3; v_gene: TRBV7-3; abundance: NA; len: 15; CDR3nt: TGTGCCAGCAGCCCTCAGCGGACTAGCACAGATACGCAGTATTTT; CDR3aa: CASSPQRTSTDTQYF
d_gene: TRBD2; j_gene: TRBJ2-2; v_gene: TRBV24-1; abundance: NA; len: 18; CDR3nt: TGTGCCACCAGTGATTCCCGGACTAGCGGGAGACACACCGGGGAGCTGTTTTTT; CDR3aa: CATSDSRTSGRHTGELFF
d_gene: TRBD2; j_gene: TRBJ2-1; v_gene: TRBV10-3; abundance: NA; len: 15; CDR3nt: TGTGCCATCAGCGTACAAGCGGGAGGGCCCGATGAGCAGTTCTTC; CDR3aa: CAISVQAGGPDEQFF
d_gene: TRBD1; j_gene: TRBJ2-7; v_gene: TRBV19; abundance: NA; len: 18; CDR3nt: TGTGCCAGTATCCTATGGGAGTGGGACAGGGGGTTGGTCTACGAGCAGTACTTC; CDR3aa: CASILWEWDRGLVYEQYF
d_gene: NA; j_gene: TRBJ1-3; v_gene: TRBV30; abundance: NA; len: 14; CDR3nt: TGTGCCTGGAGTCAGGGGTGGTCTGGAAACACCATATATTTT; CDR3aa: CAWSQGWSGNTIYF
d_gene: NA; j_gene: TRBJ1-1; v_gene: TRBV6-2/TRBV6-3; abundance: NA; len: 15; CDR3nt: TGTGCCAGCAGTTACCCCCCGGAGGGTCATGCAGAAGCTTTCTTT; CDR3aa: CASSYPPEGHAEAFF
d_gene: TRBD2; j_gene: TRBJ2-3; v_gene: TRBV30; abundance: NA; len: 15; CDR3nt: TGTGCCTCGACTAGCGGGGGGCCAAGCACAGATACGCAGTATTTT; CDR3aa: CASTSGGPSTDTQYF
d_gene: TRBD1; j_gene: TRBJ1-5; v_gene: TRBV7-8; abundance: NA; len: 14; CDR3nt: TGTGCCAGCAGCGCCACAGGGGGAAATCAGCCCCAGCATTTT; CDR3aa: CASSATGGNQPQHF
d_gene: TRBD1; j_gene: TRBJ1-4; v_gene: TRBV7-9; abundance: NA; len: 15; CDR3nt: TGTGCCAGCAGCTTAGGGACAGGGAATAGTGAAAAACTGTTTTTT; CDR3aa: CASSLGTGNSEKLFF
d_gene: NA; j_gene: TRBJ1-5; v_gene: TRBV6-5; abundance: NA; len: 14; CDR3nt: TGTGCCAGCAGTTACGGAGGTAGCAATCAGCCCCAGCATTTT; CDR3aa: CASSYGGSNQPQHF
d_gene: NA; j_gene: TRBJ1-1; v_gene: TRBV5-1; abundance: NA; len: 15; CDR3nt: TGCGCCAGCAGCTTGGCCAGGGGAATGAACACTGAAGCTTTCTTT; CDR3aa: CASSLARGMNTEAFF
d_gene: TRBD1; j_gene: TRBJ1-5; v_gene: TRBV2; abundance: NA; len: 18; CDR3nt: TGTGCCAGCAGTGACGACCGGGACAGGGGCCTGAGCAATCAGCCCCAGCATTTT; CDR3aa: CASSDDRDRGLSNQPQHF
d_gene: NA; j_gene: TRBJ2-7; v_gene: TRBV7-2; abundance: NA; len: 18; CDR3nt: TGTGCCAGCAGCTTAACCCTTCCTCTCAGGGGTAGCTCCTACGAGCAGTACTTC; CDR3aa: CASSLTLPLRGSSYEQYF
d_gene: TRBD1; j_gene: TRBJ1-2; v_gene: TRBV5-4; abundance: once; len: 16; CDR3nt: TGTGCCAGCAGTTCCCCCCTTTTGACAGGGAGCTATGGCTACACCTTC; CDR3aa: CASSSPLLTGSYGYTF
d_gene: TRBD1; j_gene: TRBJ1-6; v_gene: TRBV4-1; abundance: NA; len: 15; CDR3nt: TGCGCCAGCAGCCAACCGGGACAGGGTGATTCACCCCTCCACTTT; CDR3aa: CASSQPGQGDSPLHF
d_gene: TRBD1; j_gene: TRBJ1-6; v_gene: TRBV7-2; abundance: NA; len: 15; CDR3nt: TGTGCCAGCAGCGCGGGACAGCTTAATAATTCACCCCTCCACTTT; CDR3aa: CASSAGQLNNSPLHF
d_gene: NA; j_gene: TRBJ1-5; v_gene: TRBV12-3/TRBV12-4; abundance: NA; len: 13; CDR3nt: TGTGCCAGCAGACGGCAGGGTTACCAGCCCCAGCATTTT; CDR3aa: CASRRQGYQPQHF
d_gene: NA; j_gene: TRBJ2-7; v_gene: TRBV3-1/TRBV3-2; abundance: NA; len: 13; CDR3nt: TGTGCCAGCAGCCAAGATCTTCGGGGGGAGCAGTACTTC; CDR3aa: CASSQDLRGEQYF
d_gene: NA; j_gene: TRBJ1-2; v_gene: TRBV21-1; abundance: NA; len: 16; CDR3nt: TGTGCCAGCAGCAAAGACCCTAGACAGGGGGCTCATGGCTACACCTTC; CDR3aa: CASSKDPRQGAHGYTF
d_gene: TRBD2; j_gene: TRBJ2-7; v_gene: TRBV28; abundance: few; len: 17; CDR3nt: TGTGCCAGCAGTTCCCCTCCGGGACTAGCCCTCTCCTACGAGCAGTACTTC; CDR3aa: CASSSPPGLALSYEQYF
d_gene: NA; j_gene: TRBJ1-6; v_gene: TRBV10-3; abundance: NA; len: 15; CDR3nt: TGTGCCACTCAGACAGGTTTCGATATGGGTTCACCCCTCCACTTT; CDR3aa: CATQTGFDMGSPLHF
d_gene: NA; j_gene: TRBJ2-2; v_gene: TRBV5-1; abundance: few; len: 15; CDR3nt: TGCGCCAGCAGCTTGGGGGCGACGTATACGGGGGAGCTGTTTTTT; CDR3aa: CASSLGATYTGELFF
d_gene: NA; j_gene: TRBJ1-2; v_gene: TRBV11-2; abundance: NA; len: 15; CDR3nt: TGTGCCAGCAGCTTAGACAGGGGAAGAGACTATGGCTACACCTTC; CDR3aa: CASSLDRGRDYGYTF
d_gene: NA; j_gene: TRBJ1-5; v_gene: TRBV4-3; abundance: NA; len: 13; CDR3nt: TGCGCCAGCAGCCTGCGGGAGAATCAGCCCCAGCATTTT; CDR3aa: CASSLRENQPQHF
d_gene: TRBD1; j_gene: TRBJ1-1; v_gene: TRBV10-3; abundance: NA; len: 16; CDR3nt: TGTGCCATCAGTGGGGGGTCCGGGACAGCGAACACTGAAGCTTTCTTT; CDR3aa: CAISGGSGTANTEAFF
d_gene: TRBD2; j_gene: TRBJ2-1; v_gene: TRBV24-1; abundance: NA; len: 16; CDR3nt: TGTGCCACCAGTGATTCCGGGACTAGCAGAATCCATGAGCAGTTCTTC; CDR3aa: CATSDSGTSRIHEQFF
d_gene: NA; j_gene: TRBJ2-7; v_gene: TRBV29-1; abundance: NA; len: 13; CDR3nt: TGCAGCGTTAATACTCCGAGCTCCTACGAGCAGTACTTC; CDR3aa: CSVNTPSSYEQYF
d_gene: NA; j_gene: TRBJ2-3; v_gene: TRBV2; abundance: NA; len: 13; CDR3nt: TGTGCCAGCAGTGAAGTAGTCTCGGATACGCAGTATTTT; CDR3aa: CASSEVVSDTQYF
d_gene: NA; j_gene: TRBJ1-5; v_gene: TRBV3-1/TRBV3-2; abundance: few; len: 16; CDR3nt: TGTGCCAGCAGCCTAGGTCAAGGGGTCGCGGGACAGCCCCAGCATTTT; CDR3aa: CASSLGQGVAGQPQHF